The text below deals with one T cell receptor (beta chain). In this sample, this clonotype turned up a few times. No antigen is known for it. Base qualities were left out, and no much larger clone turns up one base away. The data stem from a study of T-cell memory formation after mild COVID-19 (dated by TCRdb to the early 2020s). Background on the whole study: TCR sequence clusters from the two donors were largely donor specific. Longitudinal TCRalpha and TCRbeta repertoire sequencing tracked T-cell clones expanding and contracting after mild COVID-19 in two donors. Two young, previously healthy adult volunteers, one female and one male, were included in the cohort. On the study overall, not on this receptor specifically: The detection of some responding clones in pre-infection memory suggests that pre-existing cross-reactive memory T cells joined the SARS-CoV-2 response. Contracting CD4+ clones were located mainly in the CM and EM memory subsets, whereas CD8+ clones were found to be enriched in EMRA. The study covered only a couple of mild cases, and larger cohorts including severe cases with pre-infection samples were considered necessary. From day 15 to 85, contracting clones showed balanced CD4/CD8 phenotypes, whereas a second wave of clones that expanded from day 15 to 37 leaned towards CD4+. SARS-CoV-2 specificity of the second-wave clones peaking on day 37 was not confirmed.

The CDR1 and CDR2 encoded by the germline V gene are SNHLY and FYNNEI. The CDR3 covers 12 residues, taking in both the cysteine and the phenylalanine. The only DNA kept is the CDR3, 36 bases in frame from the first base. A distance of 6 bases separates the germline ends of V and J, which lose 3 bases and 3 bases respectively. TCRdb records Illumina NovaSeq 6000 as the sequencer. TCRalpha and TCRbeta cDNA libraries were constructed by 5'RACE with constant-segment primers, with sample barcodes and unique molecular identifiers being introduced. RNA was extracted from every sample with Trizol reagent. The libraries were amplified in two PCR steps, and the second step added a second sample barcode and Illumina TruSeq adapters. Sequencing of the libraries was done on an Illumina NovaSeq, producing 2 x 150 bp paired-end reads. The paper's processing steps were these. With migec v1.2.7, reads were demultiplexed and then collapsed into UMI-guided consensus sequences. Using mixcr v2.1.11, UMI consensuses were aligned to TRA and TRB V and J templates and then assembled into clonotypes. Clonotypes were classified as expanded or contracted when called significant by both edgeR and NoisET, with noise models trained on biological replicates. For edgeR calls, the thresholds were a false discovery rate-adjusted p below 0.01 and a log2 fold-change of 1. As an exploratory analysis of dynamics, max-normalized trajectories of the 1000 most abundant clonotypes were examined by PCA with hierarchical clustering. Separately sequenced CD4+ and CD8+ repertoires were used to assign a CD4 or CD8 phenotype to each responding clone. The public reads were quality trimmed at Q25 with fastp and then assembled into clones with MiXCR by TCRdb, keeping productive beta chains. Every CDR3 protein is listed once, alongside the most common genes and DNA of its rows. The V and J calls reflect TCRdb's pipeline rather than the authors' work. This sample has hundreds of thousands of distinct CDR3 sequences in its table, and roughly 15% of those were observed once. 20% to 25% of the sample lies in the top ten.

PBMCs were isolated by Ficoll-Paque density gradient centrifugation. The sample was PBMCs or a T cell subset sorted from them (not recorded which). The sequence links TRBV2 to TRBJ2-7, with no confidently assigned D gene. The clonotype comes from a man aged 18 to 29 who had mild COVID-19 (a few samples of this study predate the infection). The sample titles of this study are shuffled in the database, so cell type and time point are left out; the donor was told from shared clones. The CDR3 protein: CASSDLRYEQYF. In nucleotides, the sequence is TGTGCCAGCAGTGATTTACGCTACGAGCAGTACTTC.